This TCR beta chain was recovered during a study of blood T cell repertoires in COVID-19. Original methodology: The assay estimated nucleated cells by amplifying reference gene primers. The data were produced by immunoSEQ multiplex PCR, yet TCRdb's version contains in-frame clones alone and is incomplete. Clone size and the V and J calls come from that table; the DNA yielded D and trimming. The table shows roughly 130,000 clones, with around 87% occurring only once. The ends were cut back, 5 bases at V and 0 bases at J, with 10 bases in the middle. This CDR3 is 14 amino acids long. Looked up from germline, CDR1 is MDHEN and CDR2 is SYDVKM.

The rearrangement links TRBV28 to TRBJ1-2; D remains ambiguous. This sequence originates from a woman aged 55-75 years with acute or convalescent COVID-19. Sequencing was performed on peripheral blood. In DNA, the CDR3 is TGTGCCAGCAGTCTTATCGGGTCTAACTATGGCTACACCTTC. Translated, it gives CASSLIGSNYGYTF.